The 9 T cell receptor beta chains reported below all come from one sample, sequenced in a study of blood T cells in healthy people across ages. The use of a sample-barcoded 5' primer and a J-beta primer mix characterized a second PCR of roughly 7 to 12 cycles. MiXCR, run by TCRdb on the 5' RACE reads, gives a single entry per CDR3 protein. Among fewer than 1,200,000 distinct CDR3 sequences listed, around 25% were seen once. These same data were also listed under a study on T cells of mothers and their children.

The sequenced sample was blood. The origin of the receptors is a girl aged 2 to 10 in good health.

The V and J genes are TRBV9 and TRBJ1-1; 9 bases map to TRBD1. This CDR3 region has 16 residues. V trimming: 4 bases; J trimming: 4 bases; junction bases outside the gene matches: 11. Germline V gives CDR1 SGDLS, CDR2 YYNGEE. The CDR3 coding sequence is TGTGCCAGCAGCATAGGGGGAGGGACAGGGACCACTGAAGCTTTCTTT. Translated, it gives CASSIGGGTGTTEAFF.

This clonotype has just a few counts. The rearrangement links TRBV7-9 to TRBJ2-5; D unclear. CDR3 length: 13 residues. Trimming cost V 3 bases and J 0 bases, with 5 bases left between them. Germline V gene sequence: CDR1 SEHNR, CDR2 FQNEAQ (reference sequence). CDR3 amino acids: CASSFDYQETQYF. In DNA, the CDR3 is TGTGCCAGCAGCTTTGACTACCAAGAGACCCAGTACTTC.

Remarks on this clonotype: The germline gene is not matched at one end of the junction; a read error may be the cause. This chain joins TRBV29-1 and TRBJ2-7; D perhaps matches TRBD1 (5 bases). This CDR3 contains 12 residues. Germline V CDR1 and CDR2: SQVTM, ANQGSEA. Here the CDR3 DNA reads TGCAGCGTTGCCTCTCCAGGGTACGAGCAGCACTTC. Translated: CSVASPGYEQHF.

This sequence joins TRBV20-1 and TRBJ2-5; TRBD2 agrees at 10 bases. The tail of the sequence fits TRBJ2-7 better, so the J call may be wrong. Germline V gene data show CDR1 as DFQATT and CDR2 as SNEGSKA (reference sequence). The CDR3 loop spans 17 amino acids. The chain's CDR3 is CSARPGTSVFPHYEQYF. The DNA for the CDR3 is TGCAGTGCTAGACCAGGGACTAGCGTATTTCCTCACTACGAGCAGTACTTC.

This chain uses TRBV20-1 with TRBJ2-5, with D tentatively TRBD2 (5 bases). Germline values: CDR1 DFQATT, CDR2 SNEGSKA (reference sequence). V lost 6 bases and J 5 bases, leaving 13 bases between the germline ends. There are 12 residues in the CDR3. The CDR3 sequence: CSASGQSETQYF. CDR3 bases: TGCAGTGCAAGCGGCCAAAGCGAGACCCAGTACTTC.

J is TRBJ1-1 and V is TRBV27; D ambiguous. The V end lost 3 bases, the J end lost 9 bases, and 5 bases lay between the germline ends. CDR3 size: 10 residues. The germline CDR1 and CDR2 sequences are MNHEY and SMNVEV (reference sequence). As DNA, the CDR3 is TGTGCCAGCAGTTTCTACCAAGCTTTCTTT. This codes for CASSFYQAFF.

This chain connects TRBV11-2 to TRBJ2-5; D may be TRBD2 (6 bases). V was cut by 4 bases and J by 3 bases, with 18 bases left in between. Germline V gene sequence: CDR1 SGHAT, CDR2 FQNNGV. CDR3 length: 16 residues. The CDR3 DNA reads TGTGCCAGCAGCTATGGACCGGGACTCGGGGAAGAGACCCAGTACTTC. Its translation is CASSYGPGLGEETQYF.

This clonotype was seen more than once but under ten times. This chain uses TRBV14 with TRBJ2-1; D gene uncertain. The CDR3 spans 15 residues. Trimming shortened V by 0 bases and J by 1 base, and 7 bases separated the two germline ends. CDR1 is SGHDN and CDR2 is FVKESK in the germline V gene. The CDR3 DNA reads TGTGCCAGCAGCCAAGAACAGTATTCCTACAATGAGCAGTTCTTC. The encoded protein is CASSQEQYSYNEQFF.

This clonotype was detected a few times. The junction departs from the called germline gene at one end, perhaps through a read error. The chain combines TRBV7-2 with TRBJ1-4; 7 positions match TRBD1. CDR3 size: 14 residues. Germline V gene sequence: CDR1 SGHTA, CDR2 FQGNSA. The CDR3 DNA reads as TGTGCCAGCAGCTTCAGGGGGGCTAATGAAAAGCTGTTTTTT. Its protein product is CASSFRGANEKLFF.